The source of this T cell receptor beta chain is a study of blood T cell repertoires in COVID-19. Whole-study context: Samples representing acute and convalescent COVID-19 were sourced from the United States, Italy and Spain. Sources were T cells, B-cell-depleted T cells, or PBMCs; the material itself was cDNA or gDNA.

The CDR3 sequence is 15 residues long. Per the original methods: Nucleated cell number was recorded as an estimate derived from reference gene primer amplification. Some clones are missing from TCRdb's copy, which holds only in-frame ones; the method was immunoSEQ multiplex PCR. D and trimming were read from the DNA, whereas the V and J calls and clone size are those reported in that table. Here the sample spans about 140,000 clones, approximately 90% being singletons. The sample consisted of peripheral blood. J is TRBJ2-1 and V is TRBV21-1; the table's D gene call, TRBD2, was not cross checked with the DNA. TRBV21-1 is labeled a pseudogene. The TCR was taken from a human donor in a cohort sampled during active COVID-19. The DNA for the CDR3 is TGTGCCAGCAGCAAACGGAGCGGCACCTACAATGAGCAGTTCTTC. It specifies CASSKRSGTYNEQFF.